The clone carrying this TCR beta chain was counted between two and nine times. Its antigen remains unidentified. A much larger clone differs by one base, so this may be a read error. Overall study results and limits: Tumor memory CD4+ T cell TCR gene usage was found to cluster with blood and lymph node memory CD4+ cells and with lymph node naive CD4+ cells.

After constant-region reverse-primer amplification, full-length variable regions underwent semi-nested PCR with Nested Universal Primer A. TCRdb re-called the 5' RACE reads with MiXCR, one entry per CDR3 protein. The repertoire holds some 64,000 distinct CDR3 sequences, roughly 22% seen once, with 2.5% to 3.5% in the top ten. The CDR3 length is 15 residues. Germline V gives CDR1 MNHEY, CDR2 SVGAGI. Trimming removed 5 bases from V and 6 bases from J; junction bases left unmatched: 13. V is TRBV6-5 and J is TRBJ2-7; 7 bases agree with TRBD1. The sequenced sample consisted of memory CD4+ T cells sorted from a lymph node. Subset specified: memory CD4+ T cells, CD4+CD45RO+CD25-. The source is a female donor with breast cancer. The CDR3 DNA reads as TGTGCCAGCAGTCGAAAGCCCCGACAGGGATCCGAGCAGTACTTC. It translates to CASSRKPRQGSEQYF.